This T cell receptor beta chain was identified in a study of T-cell memory formation after mild COVID-19. This clonotype was counted many times. CDR1 is LGHNA and CDR2 is YNFKEQ in the germline V gene. The CDR3 covers 14 residues. V shed 2 bases, J shed 1 base, and the junction held 2 bases outside the gene matches. TCRdb recomputed calls from the 5' RACE reads with MiXCR, one row per CDR3 protein. The sample consists of 300,000 to 400,000 distinct CDR3 sequences, roughly an eighth of them appearing once. The rearrangement joins TRBV4-2 to TRBJ2-7; 7 nucleotides align to TRBD1. The sample was PBMCs or a T cell subset sorted from them (not recorded which). The receptor was derived from a man aged 18 to 29 who had mild COVID-19 (a few samples of this study predate the infection). Cell type and time point are not known. The CDR3 loop reads CASSQSGGSYEQYV. CDR3 sequence (DNA): TGTGCCAGCAGCCAATCAGGGGGTTCCTACGAGCAGTACGTC.